This passage covers 30 T cell receptor beta chains from one sample sequenced in a study of blood T cells in healthy people across ages. A sample-barcoded 5' primer and a J-beta primer mix were used in a second PCR of roughly 7 to 11 cycles. TCRdb ran MiXCR on the 5' RACE reads and lists one entry per CDR3 protein. The sample lists roughly 700,000 distinct CDR3 sequences; about half were seen once. The sequenced sample consisted of blood. The receptor source for this set is an older woman in good health.

The chain joins TRBV10-3 to TRBJ2-7; D is unclear. The CDR3 has 12 residues. V was trimmed by 4 bases and J by 3 bases, leaving 7 bases between them. The germline CDR1 and CDR2 sequences are ENHRY and SYGVKD. Here the CDR3 reads CAISARFYEQYF. The CDR3 DNA sequence: TGTGCCATCAGTGCTCGGTTCTACGAGCAGTACTTC.

The gene calls are TRBV27 and TRBJ2-1; 10 bases are a match to TRBD1. Per the germline V gene, CDR1 is MNHEY and CDR2 is SMNVEV (reference sequence). There are 14 residues in the CDR3. V was pared by 5 bases and J by 7 bases, with 5 bases of the junction left unmatched. CDR3 region: CASSMGQGYNEQFF. The DNA for the CDR3 is TGTGCCAGCAGTATGGGACAGGGGTATAATGAGCAGTTCTTC.

The table lists this clonotype with a few counts. V and J are TRBV6-6 and TRBJ2-1; TRBD1 matches 8 bases. The CDR3 is made up of 15 amino acids. V lost 6 bases, J lost 4 bases, and 8 bases stayed unmatched. Germline V lookup: CDR1 MNHNY, CDR2 SVGAGI (reference sequence). CDR3 DNA: TGTGCCAGCAGGGTCGCAGGGGGCGCGTACAATGAGCAGTTCTTC. As protein: CASRVAGGAYNEQFF.

This clonotype was observed at least ten times. V and J are TRBV28 and TRBJ1-2; 10 bases align to TRBD1. The CDR3 covers 13 residues. Germline V gene sequence: CDR1 MDHEN, CDR2 SYDVKM. V trimming: 6 bases; J trimming: 4 bases; junction bases outside the gene matches: 2. In DNA form, the CDR3 reads TGTGCCAGCAGGACAGGGGGCGTCTATGGCTACACCTTC. Translated, it gives CASRTGGVYGYTF.

This clonotype showed up just a few times. The rearrangement joins TRBV20-1 to TRBJ2-1; tentatively, D is TRBD1 or TRBD2 (5 bases each). From germline, CDR1 is DFQATT and CDR2 SNEGSKA (reference sequence). This CDR3 contains 15 residues. Trimming pared 3 bases from V and 5 bases from J, leaving 17 bases between. The CDR3 region has the DNA TGCAGTGCTAGCCCACTAGAACGGGGCCACAATGAGCAGTTCTTC. Protein sequence: CSASPLERGHNEQFF.

This chain connects TRBV28 to TRBJ2-1; no clear D gene. This CDR3 is 12 amino acids long. Germline V lookup: CDR1 MDHEN, CDR2 SYDVKM. The germline V and J ends were trimmed by 7 bases and 9 bases, with 13 bases remaining between them. In DNA, the CDR3 is TGTGCCAGCAAAGGTAGCTCGGGTGAGCAGTTCTTC. Amino acids: CASKGSSGEQFF.

The table lists this clonotype with a few counts. This chain links TRBV18 with TRBJ2-7, with 8 nucleotides matching TRBD2. V shed 3 bases and J 6 bases; nucleotides not matched to a gene: 7. Germline loops: CDR1 KGHSH, CDR2 LQKENI. The CDR3 has 14 residues. As DNA, the CDR3 is TGTGCCAGCTCACCGAGCGGGGGATCGGCCGAGCAGTACTTC. It codes for CASSPSGGSAEQYF. Using reference TRBV18 and TRBJ2-7 for the parts outside the CDR3, the full variable domain is NAGVMQNPRHLVRRRGQEARLRCSPMKGHSHVYWYRQLPEEGLKFMVYLQKENIIDESGMPKERFSAEFPKEGPSILRIQQVVRGDSAAYFCASSPSGGSAEQYFGPGTRLTVT.

The chain employs TRBV12-3 or TRBV12-4 and TRBJ2-2; 11 bases line up with TRBD2. V shed 6 bases and J 3 bases; nucleotides not matched to a gene: 0. The CDR3 totals 14 residues. The CDR3 region has the DNA TGTGCCAGCAGACTAGCGGGGGACACCGGGGAGCTGTTTTTT. Amino acid sequence: CASRLAGDTGELFF.

The chain has TRBV30 and TRBJ2-6, with TRBD1 as a possible D gene (6 bases). The CDR3 has 14 amino acids. Germline loops: CDR1 GTSNPN, CDR2 SVGIG (reference sequence). Trimming took 2 bases from V and 3 from J, leaving 8 bases between them. The CDR3 is CAWSTGIGANVLTF. The DNA for the CDR3 is TGTGCCTGGAGTACAGGGATTGGGGCCAACGTCCTGACTTTC.

Only a few counts were recorded for this clonotype. The rearrangement uses TRBV6-2 or TRBV6-3 and TRBJ2-5, with 9 bases aligning to TRBD2. CDR1 is MNHEY, CDR2 SVGEGT, per germline. The CDR3 runs to 15 residues. V shed 6 bases and J 1 base; nucleotides not matched to a gene: 6. The CDR3 region has the DNA TGTGCCAGCAGCCAGCTTAGCGGGAGCCAAGAGACCCAGTACTTC. Amino acid sequence: CASSQLSGSQETQYF.

The rearrangement uses TRBV11-2 and TRBJ2-1, with D unclear. The V gene lost 1 base and the J gene lost 7 bases, with 14 bases spanning the gap. CDR1 SGHAT and CDR2 FQNNGV come from the germline V gene. This CDR3 spans 15 amino acids. In nucleotides, the CDR3 is TGTGCCAGCAGCTTAGTTAGGTCGTTTCGGAATGAGCAGTTCTTC. Residues: CASSLVRSFRNEQFF.

The chain couples TRBV20-1 to TRBJ2-7; perhaps TRBD1 as D (6 bases). The J call could be wrong; TRBJ2-5 is a better fit for the DNA end. The germline CDR1 and CDR2 sequences are DFQATT and SNEGSKA (reference sequence). The CDR3 loop spans 17 amino acids. This chain's CDR3 is CSARHPLRDTRGGTQYF. The CDR3, as DNA: TGCAGTGCTAGACACCCTTTGAGGGACACAAGAGGCGGGACCCAGTACTTC.

This clonotype was detected a few times. The chain is built from TRBV5-1 and TRBJ2-7, with D perhaps TRBD1 or TRBD2 (6 bases each). Trimming pared 0 bases from V and 3 bases from J, leaving 22 bases between. The CDR3 is 18 amino acids. Germline assignment: CDR1 SGHRS and CDR2 YFSETQ. The CDR3 nucleotides are TGCGCCAGCAGCTTGGGGCCGGTTGTCGCGGGACATATCTACGAGCAGTACTTC. It yields the protein CASSLGPVVAGHIYEQYF.

This clonotype was observed a handful of times. The rearrangement uses TRBV7-2 and TRBJ2-7; possible D gene TRBD2, 6 bases. The V gene's germline CDR1 is SGHTA and CDR2 FQGNSA. This CDR3 is built from 15 residues. V lost 1 base, J lost 10 bases, and 20 bases lay in between. The CDR3 loop is CASSLGWGGQETQYF. The CDR3 DNA reads as TGTGCCAGCAGCTTAGGATGGGGAGGCCAAGAGACTCAGTACTTC.

CDR3 in DNA: TGTGCCAGCAGTTATGAGACAGGGGAGGAATCGAATTCACCCCTCCACTTT. Its protein product is CASSYETGEESNSPLHF. V usage is TRBV6-5 and J usage is TRBJ1-6; 8 bases agree with TRBD1. The trim removed 3 bases at V and 7 bases at J, leaving 11 bases unmatched. This CDR3 has 17 residues. Germline loops: CDR1 MNHEY, CDR2 SVGAGI.

The V and J genes are TRBV20-1 and TRBJ2-7; D not resolved. V was shortened by 3 bases and J by 1 base, with 16 bases between the two germline ends. CDR3 length: 15 amino acids. Germline lookup yields CDR1 DFQATT and CDR2 SNEGSKA (reference sequence). CDR3: CSARAQPGSSYEQYF. DNA for the CDR3: TGCAGTGCTAGGGCTCAACCGGGTTCTTCCTACGAGCAGTACTTC.

This clonotype was seen only a few times. This chain joins TRBV7-3 and TRBJ2-1; 7 nucleotides agree with TRBD2. V gave up 4 bases and J gave up 4 bases; unmatched junction bases: 7. Per the germline V gene, CDR1 is SGHTA and CDR2 is FQGTGA. This CDR3 region has 15 residues. CDR3 coding DNA: TGTGCCAGCAGCTCTGATAGGGGAGGGTACAATGAGCAGTTCTTC. Its translation is CASSSDRGGYNEQFF.

This clonotype was detected once. J is TRBJ1-3 and V is TRBV4-3; unclear D gene. Trimming took off 0 bases at V and 0 bases at J, with 9 bases between the two ends. Looked up from germline, CDR1 is LGHNA and CDR2 is YSLEER. This CDR3 region has 16 residues. In DNA, the CDR3 is TGCGCCAGCAGCCAAGATCCGGGTTACTCTGGAAACACCATATATTTT. Protein product: CASSQDPGYSGNTIYF.

A remark on this clonotype: A read error may account for a junction end that differs from germline. V is TRBV5-8 and J is TRBJ1-2; possible D gene TRBD1, 5 bases. CDR3 size: 12 residues. From germline, CDR1 is SGHTS and CDR2 YDEGEE. CDR3 DNA: TGTGCCAGCAGCGGGGACTCCTATGGCTACATCTTC. Translated, it gives CASSGDSYGYIF.

The chain links TRBV28 to TRBJ2-1; D gene unclear. The J call may be in error: the DNA end matches TRBJ2-7 better. Germline lookup yields CDR1 MDHEN and CDR2 SYDVKM. This CDR3 is 16 amino acids long. DNA of the CDR3: TGTGCCAGCAGTGCCCCCCCCGCGCGCTCCTACAATGAGCAGTACTTC. Its protein is CASSAPPARSYNEQYF.

As regards this clonotype: This clone may be a read error of a much larger clone one base away. This rearrangement joins TRBV7-2 to TRBJ1-1; D remains unclear. Germline-derived CDR1 and CDR2 are SGHTA and FQGNSA. This CDR3 region has 15 residues. V lost 1 base and J lost 1, with 10 bases in between. In DNA, the CDR3 is TGTGCCAGCAGCTTAGGAAGCAGCACGAACACTGAAGCTTTCTTT. Its translation is CASSLGSSTNTEAFF. Complete variable domain (other parts from reference TRBV7-2 and TRBJ1-1): GAGVSQSPSNKVTEKGKDVELRCDPISGHTALYWYRQSLGQGLEFLIYFQGNSAPDKSGLPSDRFSAERTGGSVSTLTIQRTQQEDSAVYLCASSLGSSTNTEAFFGQGTRLTVV.

The table lists this clonotype with a few counts. V is TRBV28 and J is TRBJ2-7; D may correspond to TRBD1 or TRBD2 (5 bases each). Looked up from germline, CDR1 is MDHEN and CDR2 is SYDVKM. The CDR3 covers 14 residues. V lost 7 bases and J 3 bases, leaving 16 bases between the germline ends. CDR3 loop: CASTRDGGVYEQYF. The CDR3 DNA follows: TGTGCCAGCACCCGGGACGGTGGGGTCTACGAGCAGTACTTC. The complete variable domain, with remaining parts taken from reference TRBV28 and TRBJ2-7, reads DVKVTQSSRYLVKRTGEKVFLECVQDMDHENMFWYRQDPGLGLRLIYFSYDVKMKEKGDIPEGYSVSREKKERFSLILESASTNQTSMYLCASTRDGGVYEQYFGPGTRLTVT.

The chain links TRBV29-1 to TRBJ2-7, with TRBD1 matching 7 bases. Judging by the DNA end, TRBJ2-5 fits better; the J call may be wrong. CDR3 size: 14 residues. Germline values: CDR1 SQVTM, CDR2 ANQGSEA. The CDR3 nucleotides are TGCAGCGTTGAAGGACAGGGCGTGCGAGAGACCCAGTACTTC. Encoded protein: CSVEGQGVRETQYF.

This clonotype has more than one count but fewer than ten. This sequence joins TRBV20-1 and TRBJ1-2; D perhaps matches TRBD1 (5 bases). V shed 7 bases and J shed 0 bases, with 9 bases lying between them. Germline values: CDR1 DFQATT, CDR2 SNEGSKA (reference sequence). CDR3 length equals 12 residues. CDR3 sequence: CSGSTANYGYTF. The CDR3 coding sequence is TGCAGTGGGTCGACAGCTAACTATGGCTACACCTTC.

On this clonotype: Being one base from a much bigger clone, this may be a read error. The rearrangement uses TRBV4-1 and TRBJ2-3; a possible D gene is TRBD2 (6 bases). CDR3 size: 18 residues. Germline V CDR1 and CDR2: MGHRA, YSYEKL. V lost 4 bases and J 3 bases, leaving 23 bases between the germline ends. CDR3: CASSPTISRRRGTDTQYF. The DNA for the CDR3 is TGCGCCAGCAGCCCAACAATTTCACGCAGGAGGGGAACAGATACGCAGTATTTT.

V and J are TRBV20-1 and TRBJ2-7; the D gene is possibly TRBD1 (6 bases). Trimming pared 5 bases from V and 6 bases from J, leaving 14 bases between. Germline V gives CDR1 DFQATT, CDR2 SNEGSKA (reference sequence). The CDR3 is made up of 12 amino acids. CDR3 sequence (DNA): TGCAGTGCTCACCGGTCAGGGGCCGAGCAGTACTTC. Protein product: CSAHRSGAEQYF.

This clonotype appeared once. The genes are TRBV28 and TRBJ1-1, with D maybe TRBD1 (5 bases). Germline CDR1 reads MDHEN; CDR2 reads SYDVKM. There are 15 residues in the CDR3. V was pared by 6 bases and J by 4 bases, with 18 bases between. CDR3 region: CASRRWGSRVTEAFF. CDR3 nucleotide sequence: TGTGCCAGCAGGCGATGGGGCTCTAGAGTCACTGAAGCTTTCTTT.

This clonotype was observed a single time. The V call is TRBV29-1, the J call TRBJ1-2; 8 bases fit TRBD1. The CDR3 contains 13 residues. The germline V gene encodes CDR1 SQVTM and CDR2 ANQGSEA. V shed 8 bases and J 7 bases; nucleotides not matched to a gene: 12. CDR3 amino acids: CSTRWQGASGYTF. DNA of the CDR3: TGCAGCACCAGGTGGCAGGGGGCGAGTGGCTACACCTTC.

The chain employs TRBV12-3 or TRBV12-4 and TRBJ2-5; D gene unclear. This CDR3 comprises 18 residues. Trimming stripped 5 bases from V and 11 bases from J, with 33 bases between. DNA for the CDR3: TGTGCCAGCAGTACGAGCGAGCCTTCATACCGCTCCTACAATGAGCAGTACTTC. Its protein is CASSTSEPSYRSYNEQYF.

V usage is TRBV20-1 and J usage is TRBJ2-3; 7 nucleotides agree with TRBD1. Germline lookup yields CDR1 DFQATT and CDR2 SNEGSKA (reference sequence). With 2 bases clipped from V and 2 bases from J, the junction kept 10 bases outside the gene matches. This CDR3 has 16 amino acids. This CDR3 is CSARSGGKDHTDTQYF. DNA for the CDR3: TGCAGTGCTAGATCAGGGGGAAAGGACCACACAGATACGCAGTATTTT.